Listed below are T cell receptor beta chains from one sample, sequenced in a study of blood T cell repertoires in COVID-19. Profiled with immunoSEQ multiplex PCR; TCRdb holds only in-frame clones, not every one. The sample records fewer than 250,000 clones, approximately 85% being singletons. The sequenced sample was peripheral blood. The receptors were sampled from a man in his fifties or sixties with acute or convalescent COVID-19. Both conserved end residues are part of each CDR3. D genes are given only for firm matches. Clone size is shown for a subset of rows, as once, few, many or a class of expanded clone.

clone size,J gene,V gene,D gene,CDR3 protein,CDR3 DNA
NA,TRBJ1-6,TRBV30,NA,CAWSVAGGYSPLHF,TGTGCCTGGAGTGTAGCGGGGGGATATTCACCCCTCCACTTT
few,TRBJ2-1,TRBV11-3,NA,CASSLRGGNEQFF,TGTGCCAGCAGCTTAAGGGGGGGGAATGAGCAGTTCTTC
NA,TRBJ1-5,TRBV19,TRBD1,CASSMSRGQGRPQHF,TGTGCCAGTAGTATGTCCAGGGGGCAGGGGCGGCCCCAGCATTTT
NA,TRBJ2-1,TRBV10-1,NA,CASSELLACKYNEQFF,TGCGCCAGCAGTGAGCTTCTAGCCTGCAAATACAATGAGCAGTTCTTC
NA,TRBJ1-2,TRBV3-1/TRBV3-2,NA,CASSHDRPGGYTF,TGTGCCAGCAGCCACGACAGACCAGGTGGCTACACCTTC
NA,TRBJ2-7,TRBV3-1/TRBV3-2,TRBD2,CASSHTGTSGSYEQYF,TGTGCCAGCAGCCATACCGGGACTAGCGGGTCCTACGAGCAGTACTTC
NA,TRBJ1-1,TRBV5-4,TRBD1,CASSPDRVRNSEAFF,TGTGCCAGCAGCCCGGACAGGGTGAGAAACTCTGAAGCTTTCTTT
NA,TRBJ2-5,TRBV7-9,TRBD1,CASSSTDRGKETQYF,TGTGCCAGCAGCTCGACGGACAGGGGCAAGGAGACCCAGTACTTC
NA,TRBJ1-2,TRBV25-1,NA,CASSEQRGGYTF,TGTGCCAGCAGTGAACAAAGGGGTGGCTACACCTTC
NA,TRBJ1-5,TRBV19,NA,CASSMGRAYNQPQHF,TGTGCCAGTAGTATGGGCAGGGCTTACAATCAGCCCCAGCATTTT
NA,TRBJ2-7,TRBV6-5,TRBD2,CASSYSPGLEYF,TGTGCCAGCAGCTACAGTCCGGGACTAGAGTACTTC
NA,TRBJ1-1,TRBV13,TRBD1,CASSEGQPKVAFF,TGTGCCAGCAGCGAGGGACAGCCGAAGGTAGCTTTCTTT
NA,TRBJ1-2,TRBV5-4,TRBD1,CASSTYRGANYGYTF,TGTGCCAGCAGCACATACAGGGGAGCTAACTATGGCTACACCTTC
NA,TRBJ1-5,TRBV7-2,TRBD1,CASSLTGGGKSNQPQHF,TGTGCCAGCAGCTTGACAGGGGGCGGAAAAAGCAATCAGCCCCAGCATTTT
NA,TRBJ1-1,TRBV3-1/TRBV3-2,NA,CASSQGGGGNTEAFF,TGTGCCAGCAGCCAAGGAGGGGGGGGAAACACTGAAGCTTTCTTT
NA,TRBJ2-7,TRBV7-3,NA,CASSLNGYEQYF,TGTGCCAGCAGCTTGAACGGGTACGAGCAGTACTTC
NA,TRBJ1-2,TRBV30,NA,CAWSPIDIPNYGYTF,TGTGCCTGGAGTCCCATCGACATTCCTAACTATGGCTACACCTTC
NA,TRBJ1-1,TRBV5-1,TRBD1,CASSSDRGEAFF,TGCGCCAGCAGCTCTGACAGGGGTGAAGCTTTCTTT
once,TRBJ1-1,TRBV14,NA,CASSPPETEFFEAFF,TGTGCCAGCAGCCCCCCGGAGACAGAGTTTTTTGAAGCTTTCTTT
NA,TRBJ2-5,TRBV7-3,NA,CASSLSGSRETQYF,TGTGCCAGCAGCTTATCGGGGAGTCGAGAGACCCAGTACTTC
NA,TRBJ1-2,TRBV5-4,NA,CASRTNGDGGYTF,TGTGCCAGCAGGACGAACGGGGATGGAGGCTACACCTTC
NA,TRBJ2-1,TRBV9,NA,CASSVVGVPYNEQFF,TGTGCCAGCAGCGTAGTCGGGGTACCTTACAATGAGCAGTTCTTC
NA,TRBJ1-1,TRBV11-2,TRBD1,CASSPPGQGVWTEAFF,TGTGCCAGCAGCCCACCCGGACAGGGGGTATGGACTGAAGCTTTCTTT
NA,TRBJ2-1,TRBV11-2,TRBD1,CASSSPPGQGFF,TGTGCCAGCAGCTCCCCCCCGGGACAGGGATTCTTC
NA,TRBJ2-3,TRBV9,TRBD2,CASSVSGVSTDTQYF,TGTGCCAGCAGCGTTAGCGGGGTCAGCACAGATACGCAGTATTTT
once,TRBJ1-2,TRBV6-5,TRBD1,CASSYFGTGTNYGYTF,TGTGCCAGCAGTTACTTTGGGACAGGTACTAACTATGGCTACACCTTC
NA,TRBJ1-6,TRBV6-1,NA,CASSDDTRSYNSPLHF,TGTGCCAGCAGTGATGACACTCGCTCCTATAATTCACCCCTCCACTTT
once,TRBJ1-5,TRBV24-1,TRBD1,CATRGQGKGQPQHF,TGTGCCACCAGGGGACAGGGAAAAGGTCAGCCCCAGCATTTT
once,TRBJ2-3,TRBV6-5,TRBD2,CASSHSGGATDTQYF,TGTGCCAGCAGCCATAGCGGGGGGGCCACAGATACGCAGTATTTT